The next 28 T cell receptor beta chains were all read from a single sample in a study of response to subunit inactivated influenza vaccine. TCRdb itself ran the RT-PCR reads through MiXCR, one entry per CDR3 protein. The data contain about 480,000 distinct CDR3 sequences, about 10% of them seen just once; the ten biggest clones take up about 12%. Sequencing was performed on PBMCs from blood, taken 40 to 50 days after vaccination. These receptors all stem from a middle-aged man who received an inactivated influenza vaccine.

This clonotype showed up many times. V and J are TRBV20-1 and TRBJ2-7; TRBD2 agrees at 12 bases. CDR1 is DFQATT, CDR2 SNEGSKA, per germline (reference sequence). The CDR3 is 13 amino acids. V was pared by 6 bases and J by 8 bases, with 8 bases of the junction left unmatched. CDR3 loop: CSARGLAGRQQYF. The DNA of the CDR3 is TGCAGTGCCCGAGGACTAGCGGGAAGACAGCAGTACTTC.

In this sample, this clonotype turned up a few times. V is TRBV12-3 or TRBV12-4 and J is TRBJ1-1, with 9 bases aligning to TRBD1. V dropped 0 bases and J dropped 6; count of bases not matched to a gene: 5. The CDR3 has 15 amino acids. This chain's CDR3 is CASSLATGGWAEAFF. As DNA, the CDR3 is TGTGCCAGCAGTTTAGCCACAGGGGGCTGGGCTGAAGCTTTCTTT.

This clonotype has more than one count but fewer than ten. The chain uses TRBV4-2 and TRBJ2-5; D perhaps matches TRBD2 (8 bases). The CDR3 extends over 16 amino acids. V was trimmed by 0 bases and J by 4 bases, leaving 15 bases between them. Germline V lookup: CDR1 LGHNA, CDR2 YNFKEQ. The CDR3 reads CASSQDVAGQLETQYF. CDR3 bases: TGTGCCAGCAGCCAAGATGTAGCGGGACAGTTAGAGACCCAGTACTTC.

This clonotype was found a few times. The V call is TRBV9, the J call TRBJ2-2; possible D gene TRBD2, 6 bases. This CDR3 is built from 16 residues. CDR1 and CDR2 (germline): SGDLS, YYNGEE. V lost 4 bases and J 1 base, leaving 14 bases between the germline ends. DNA of the CDR3: TGTGCCAGCAGCCTGGGGACTGCGATGAACACCGGGGAGCTGTTTTTT. Protein: CASSLGTAMNTGELFF.

The chain links TRBV29-1 to TRBJ2-1; D uncertain. The CDR3 has 16 amino acids. Germline V lookup: CDR1 SQVTM, CDR2 ANQGSEA. V was clipped by 1 base and J by 0 bases, with 13 bases between them. The CDR3 spells CSVEVVRPSSYNEQFF. The CDR3 nucleotides read TGCAGCGTTGAAGTTGTGAGACCAAGCTCCTACAATGAGCAGTTCTTC.

Many counts were recorded for this clonotype. The chain links TRBV4-2 to TRBJ1-1, with 8 positions matching TRBD1. The CDR3 runs to 14 residues. The junction had 11 bases not matched to a gene; V was cut back by 3 bases and J by 11 bases. The germline V gene encodes CDR1 LGHNA and CDR2 YNFKEQ. CDR3 region: CASSQALGTGQAFF. The CDR3, as DNA: TGTGCCAGCAGCCAGGCTCTCGGGACAGGTCAGGCTTTCTTT.

The gene calls are TRBV5-4 and TRBJ2-5; D is perhaps TRBD1 or TRBD2 (7 bases each). Trimming cost V 3 bases and J 5 bases, with 20 bases left between them. The CDR3 loop spans 16 amino acids. Germline V gene data show CDR1 as SGHNT and CDR2 as YYREEE (reference sequence). CDR3 in DNA: TGTGCCAGCAGCTCCAGCATGACAGGGCGGGAGGAGACCCAGTACTTC. It specifies CASSSSMTGREETQYF. The full variable domain, completed using reference TRBV5-4 and TRBJ2-5, is ETGVTQSPTHLIKTRGQQVTLRCSSQSGHNTVSWYQQALGQGPQFIFQYYREEENGRGNFPPRFSGLQFPNYSSELNVNALELDDSALYLCASSSSMTGREETQYFGPGTRLLVL.

This clonotype turned up a few times. This chain joins TRBV6-5 and TRBJ2-5; D might be TRBD1 or TRBD2, each matching 5 bases. Deletions cut 3 bases from V and 4 bases from J, with 12 bases between. The CDR3 runs 14 residues. CDR1 is MNHEY, CDR2 SVGAGI, per germline. As DNA, the CDR3 is TGTGCCAGCAGTTATTCGGGGCAGGGAGAGACCCAGTACTTC. Protein sequence: CASSYSGQGETQYF.

This clonotype was seen only a few times. This chain connects TRBV20-1 to TRBJ2-1, with 16 bases lining up with TRBD2. Germline assignment: CDR1 DFQATT and CDR2 SNEGSKA (reference sequence). Trimming at V came to 2 bases and at J to 5 bases, leaving 6 bases not matched to a gene. CDR3 length equals 17 residues. The CDR3 DNA is TGCAGTGCTAGACCGGGACTAGCGGGAGGGTGGCACAATGAGCAGTTCTTC. Translating it yields CSARPGLAGGWHNEQFF.

This clonotype was seen at least ten times. The chain links TRBV24-1 to TRBJ2-1; D is uncertain. This CDR3 region has 16 residues. In germline, CDR1 is KGHDR, CDR2 SFDVKD. V was pared by 9 bases and J by 5 bases, with 22 bases between. CDR3 region: CATSSAWGWTNNEQFF. For the CDR3, the DNA is TGTGCCACCTCTTCGGCATGGGGATGGACCAACAATGAGCAGTTCTTC.

The J gene is TRBJ2-2, the V gene TRBV19; no firm D call. This CDR3 has 15 amino acids. Trimming shortened V by 11 bases and J by 0 bases, and 16 bases separated the two germline ends. Germline values: CDR1 LNHDA, CDR2 SQIVND (reference sequence). The CDR3 here is CASLPLSANTGELFF. The CDR3 DNA sequence: TGTGCCTCACTCCCCCTCTCGGCGAACACCGGGGAGCTGTTTTTT.

This clonotype has at least ten counts. The chain combines TRBV9 with TRBJ2-1; a possible D gene is TRBD2 (5 bases). The CDR3 is 15 residues long. The V gene's germline CDR1 is SGDLS and CDR2 YYNGEE. The V gene lost 0 bases and the J gene lost 8 bases, with 15 bases spanning the gap. CDR3: CASSVARGARDEQFF. CDR3 DNA sequence: TGTGCCAGCAGCGTAGCCCGGGGAGCCCGAGATGAGCAGTTCTTC.

This clonotype has at least ten counts. The CDR3 region is CASSGATSGTGYNEQFF. For the CDR3, the DNA is TGTGCCAGCAGCGGCGCGACTAGCGGGACTGGGTACAATGAGCAGTTCTTC. The chain is built from TRBV11-2 and TRBJ2-1, with 11 nucleotides matching TRBD2. Germline values: CDR1 SGHAT, CDR2 FQNNGV. This CDR3 spans 17 amino acids. J was trimmed by 4 bases and V by 5 bases; bases with no gene match: 10.

This sequence joins TRBV7-9 and TRBJ1-5, with D tentatively TRBD1 (6 bases). Germline CDR1 and CDR2: SEHNR and FQNEAQ (reference sequence). There are 15 residues in the CDR3. Trimming took off 1 base at V and 3 bases at J, with 10 bases between the two ends. CDR3: CASSLGDTDNQPQHF. The CDR3 DNA reads as TGTGCCAGCAGCTTAGGGGACACAGACAATCAGCCCCAGCATTTT.

There are many counts of this clonotype. This chain joins TRBV20-1 and TRBJ1-2; D is perhaps TRBD1 (5 bases). Trimming removed 4 bases from V and 0 bases from J, with 9 bases in between. Germline assignment: CDR1 DFQATT and CDR2 SNEGSKA (reference sequence). This CDR3 comprises 13 residues. The DNA of the CDR3 is TGCAGTGCTAAGGCGACAGCTAACTATGGCTACACCTTC. Translation: CSAKATANYGYTF.

Many counts were recorded for this clonotype. The J gene is TRBJ2-5, the V gene TRBV5-1; D call uncertain. Germline V gives CDR1 SGHRS, CDR2 YFSETQ. Trimming pared 1 base from V and 5 bases from J, leaving 12 bases between. The CDR3 covers 14 residues. The CDR3 bases are TGCGCCAGCAGCTTGATGTCTCTACGTGAGACCCAGTACTTC. As protein: CASSLMSLRETQYF.

The table lists this clonotype with a few counts. The chain links TRBV11-2 to TRBJ1-2; tentative D call: TRBD1 (5 bases). This CDR3 is 16 amino acids long. V was shortened by 4 bases and J by 5 bases, with 20 bases between the two germline ends. Germline CDR1 is SGHAT and CDR2 is FQNNGV. The DNA for the CDR3 is TGTGCCAGCAGCTCACCCCGACGGGGGGGTGGGTATGGCTACACCTTC. Its translation is CASSSPRRGGGYGYTF.

V and J are TRBV7-6 and TRBJ2-7; perhaps TRBD2 as D (5 bases). This CDR3 region has 14 residues. Between the trimmed V and J ends, which lost 0 bases and 7 bases, there was a span of 13 bases. Germline CDR1 SGHVS, CDR2 FNYEAQ. The CDR3 nucleotides are TGTGCCAGCAGCTTAGCGTCGGGAAGTGAGGAGCAGTACTTC. Translated, it gives CASSLASGSEEQYF.

The chain combines TRBV7-8 with TRBJ2-3; D perhaps matches TRBD1 (6 bases). Germline CDR1 SGHVS, CDR2 FQNEAQ. Trimming cost V 4 bases and J 6 bases, with 20 bases left between them. This CDR3 region has 16 residues. CDR3 in DNA: TGTGCCAGCAGCTCACACAGGGTGGGGCCGGGGGATACGCAGTATTTT. It codes for CASSSHRVGPGDTQYF.

This clonotype was seen a few times. This chain joins TRBV28 and TRBJ1-2; 8 positions agree with TRBD1. V lost 3 bases to trimming and J lost 6 bases; unmatched junction nucleotides: 9. The CDR3 loop spans 15 amino acids. Germline loops: CDR1 MDHEN, CDR2 SYDVKM. The CDR3 reads CASSLYQTGADGYTF. The DNA of the CDR3 is TGTGCCAGCAGTTTGTATCAGACAGGGGCGGATGGCTACACCTTC.

This clonotype was seen ten or more times. J is TRBJ2-5 and V is TRBV20-1, with TRBD1 identical over 7 bases. Germline CDR1 reads DFQATT; CDR2 reads SNEGSKA (reference sequence). V dropped 3 bases and J dropped 5; count of bases not matched to a gene: 6. This CDR3 is 13 amino acids long. The CDR3 DNA is TGCAGTGCTAGCCCAAACAGGGGTGAGACCCAGTACTTC. It yields the protein CSASPNRGETQYF.

The rearrangement uses TRBV5-5 and TRBJ2-3, with a weak D call TRBD1 (5 bases). Trimming left V 3 bases short and J 2 bases short, with 13 bases between. Germline lookup yields CDR1 SGHKS and CDR2 YYEKEE (reference sequence). The CDR3 covers 15 residues. CDR3 region: CASSSRTFYTDTQYF. Here the CDR3 DNA reads TGTGCCAGCAGCTCCCGGACATTCTACACAGATACGCAGTATTTT. Looking up the rest from reference TRBV5-5 and TRBJ2-3 gives the full variable domain: DAGVTQSPTHLIKTRGQQVTLRCSPISGHKSVSWYQQVLGQGPQFIFQYYEKEERGRGNFPDRFSARQFPNYSSELNVNALLLGDSALYLCASSSRTFYTDTQYFGPGTRLTVL.

This clonotype has only a few counts. CDR3 bases: TGTGCCAGCAGTTCTTCTCGGGGGCCCACGGGGACCCAGTACTTC. Amino acid sequence: CASSSSRGPTGTQYF. The chain links TRBV12-3 or TRBV12-4 to TRBJ2-5; D might be TRBD1 or TRBD2, each matching 6 bases. V shed 4 bases and J shed 7 bases, with 19 bases lying between them. The CDR3 is made up of 15 amino acids.

V usage is TRBV7-9 and J usage is TRBJ2-7; 11 bases agree with TRBD1. The V gene's germline CDR1 is SEHNR and CDR2 FQNEAQ (reference sequence). The V segment lost 4 bases and the J segment 3 bases; nucleotides outside the gene matches: 5. The CDR3 has 15 amino acids. CDR3 bases: TGTGCCAGCAGCTGGATGGGACAGGGGGTCTACGAGCAGTACTTC. Its translation is CASSWMGQGVYEQYF.

The chain recombines TRBV5-1 with TRBJ2-5; no clear D gene. The CDR3 sequence is 14 residues long. The ends were cut back, 2 bases at V and 2 bases at J, with 10 bases in the middle. Per germline, CDR1 SGHRS and CDR2 YFSETQ. The CDR3 loop reads CASSFRQAQETQYF. CDR3 in DNA: TGCGCCAGCAGCTTCCGTCAGGCACAAGAGACCCAGTACTTC.

J is TRBJ2-4 and V is TRBV20-1, with D unresolved. The CDR3 consists of 16 residues. V was clipped by 2 bases and J by 1 base, with 15 bases between them. Germline V gene sequence: CDR1 DFQATT, CDR2 SNEGSKA (reference sequence). CDR3 coding DNA: TGCAGTGCTAGATTACCAGAAGGGTTGGCCAAAAACATTCAGTACTTC. Its translation is CSARLPEGLAKNIQYF.

The DNA of the CDR3 is TGTGCCAGCGTGCGGGGGGGTAGGGCTTGGTACCAAGAGACCCAGTACTTC. As protein: CASVRGGRAWYQETQYF. J is TRBJ2-5 and V is TRBV28; 9 bases map to TRBD2. The V and J ends lost 8 bases and 0 bases, in that order; junction bases with no gene match: 13. Germline CDR1 is MDHEN and CDR2 is SYDVKM. The CDR3 has 17 residues.

The chain employs TRBV20-1 and TRBJ2-2; 8 bases are a match to TRBD1. The CDR3 is 14 residues long. The junction had 10 bases not matched to a gene; V was cut back by 6 bases and J by 7 bases. CDR1 and CDR2 from the germline V gene are DFQATT and SNEGSKA (reference sequence). The CDR3, as DNA: TGCAGTGCGGTCCAGGGGGCCCGAGACGGGGAGCTGTTTTTT. It codes for CSAVQGARDGELFF.